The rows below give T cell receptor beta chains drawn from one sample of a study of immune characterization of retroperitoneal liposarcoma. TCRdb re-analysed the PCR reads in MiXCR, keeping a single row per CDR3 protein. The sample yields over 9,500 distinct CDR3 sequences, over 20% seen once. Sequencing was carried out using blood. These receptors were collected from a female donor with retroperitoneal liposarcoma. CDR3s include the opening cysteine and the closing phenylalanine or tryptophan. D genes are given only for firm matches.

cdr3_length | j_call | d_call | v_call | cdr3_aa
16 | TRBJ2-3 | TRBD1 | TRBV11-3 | CASSLGDRGMADTQYF
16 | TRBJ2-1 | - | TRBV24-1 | CATSDPRGSSYNEQFF
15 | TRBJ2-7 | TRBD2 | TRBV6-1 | CASSERLAGAYEQYF
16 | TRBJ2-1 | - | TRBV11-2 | CASSLGVAPSYNEQFF
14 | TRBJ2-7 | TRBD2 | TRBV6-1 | CASLAGGSSYEQYF
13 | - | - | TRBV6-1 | CASSQNSRYEQYF
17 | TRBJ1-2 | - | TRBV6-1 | CASSDPSHTRRGQGYTF
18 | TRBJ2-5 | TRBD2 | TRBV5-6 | CASSQSGTSENLQETQYF
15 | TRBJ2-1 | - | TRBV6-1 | CASSEGDPSSYEQFF
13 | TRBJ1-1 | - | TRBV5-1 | CASSLGDATEAFF
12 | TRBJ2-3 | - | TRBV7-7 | CASSPDAFRQYF
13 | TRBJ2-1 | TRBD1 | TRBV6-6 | CASRTDRAHEQFF